The clone carrying this T cell receptor beta chain was detected many times. Antigen: not known. This sample is drawn from a study of identical twins. General study results and limits: Cross-sectional statistical analysis, not tracking of the same donors, underpinned the conclusions.

Trimming removed 3 bases from V and 4 bases from J; junction bases left unmatched: 6. This CDR3 spans 16 amino acids. Germline CDR1 and CDR2: MGHRA and YSYEKL. Every donor was a healthy Caucasian. Each CDR3 protein is one row after TCRdb ran MiXCR on the 5' RACE reads. The table has about 700,000 distinct CDR3 sequences, approximately 9% seen once; the top ten hold approximately 0.94%. The sample was also reused in another study, on yellow fever vaccine responses in identical twins.

Sample: PBMCs. The sequence was obtained from a woman in her late teens or twenties in good health. The rearrangement joins TRBV4-1 to TRBJ2-6, with 7 bases identical to TRBD1. In DNA, the CDR3 is TGCGCCAGCAGCCAGTCCACAGGGGAAGGGGCCAACGTCCTGACTTTC. This gives the protein CASSQSTGEGANVLTF.